The 19 T cell receptor beta chains below come from one sample, sequenced in a study of blood T cell repertoires in COVID-19. Sequencing was performed with immunoSEQ multiplex PCR; in TCRdb, only in-frame clones are kept and a portion is missing. The table records about 99,000 clones, around 74% of them present only once. Sequencing was done on a sample of peripheral blood. These receptors all come from a woman of 80 years or more with active or convalescent COVID-19.

This clone was seen only a few times. The chain combines TRBV14 with TRBJ2-6; 7 nucleotides line up with TRBD2. Germline CDR1 is SGHDN and CDR2 is FVKESK. CDR3 length: 20 residues. V was clipped by 0 bases and J by 2 bases; unmatched bases: 13. The CDR3, as DNA: TGTGCCAGCAGCCAAGATTGGGGCCTAGGGAGGGCACCTGGGGCCAACGTCCTGACTTTC. Amino acid sequence: CASSQDWGLGRAPGANVLTF.

This clone has just one count. The J gene is TRBJ1-2, the V gene TRBV11-2; 9 bases are shared with TRBD1. Germline V CDR1 and CDR2: SGHAT, FQNNGV. Trimming took 4 bases from V and 4 from J; bases not matched to a gene: 10. This CDR3 region has 16 residues. CDR3 residues: CASSSIRDRVVYGYTF. CDR3 sequence (DNA): TGTGCCAGCAGCTCTATCCGGGACAGGGTCGTCTATGGCTACACCTTC.

This chain links TRBV19 with TRBJ1-4, with D perhaps matching TRBD1 (6 bases). The length of the CDR3 is 17 residues. Trimming shortened V by 3 bases and J by 5 bases, and 19 bases separated the two germline ends. CDR1 LNHDA and CDR2 SQIVND come from the germline V gene (reference sequence). The chain's CDR3 is CASSMVAGGAPNEKLFF. In DNA, the CDR3 is TGTGCCAGTAGTATGGTGGCCGGGGGGGCCCCGAATGAAAAACTGTTTTTT.

J is TRBJ2-6 and V is TRBV28; D might be TRBD1 (7 bases). This CDR3 has 16 residues. V was trimmed by 10 bases and J by 3 bases, leaving 19 bases between them. From germline, CDR1 is MDHEN and CDR2 SYDVKM. CDR3 loop: CATTPGDRDGANVLTF. As DNA, the CDR3 is TGTGCCACCACACCGGGAGACAGGGATGGGGCCAACGTCCTGACTTTC.

V gene TRBV11-2 combines with J gene TRBJ2-3; D is perhaps TRBD2 (5 bases). Germline CDR1 and CDR2: SGHAT and FQNNGV. CDR3 length: 14 residues. The ends were cut back, 2 bases at V and 2 bases at J, with 8 bases in the middle. The CDR3 loop reads CASSLRGFTDTQYF. For the CDR3, the DNA is TGTGCCAGCAGCTTAAGAGGGTTCACAGATACGCAGTATTTT.

The chain carries TRBV11-1 and TRBJ1-4; the D is unclear. The CDR3 contains 15 residues. CDR1 and CDR2 (germline): SGHAT, FQDESV (reference sequence). Trimming pared 5 bases from V and 7 bases from J, leaving 17 bases between. The CDR3, as DNA: TGTGCCAGCAGCCTAGATCAAGACTCGAGTGAAAAACTGTTTTTT. Protein sequence: CASSLDQDSSEKLFF. The full variable domain, its missing parts supplied by reference TRBV11-1 and TRBJ1-4, is EAEVAQSPRYKITEKSQAVAFWCDPISGHATLYWYRQILGQGPELLVQFQDESVVDDSQLPKDRFSAERLKGVDSTLKIQPAELGDSAMYLCASSLDQDSSEKLFFGSGTQLSVL.

This clone occurred once. The gene calls are TRBV9 and TRBJ2-7; possible D gene TRBD1, 5 bases. The CDR3 is 15 amino acids. The V end lost 0 bases, the J end lost 6 bases, and 16 bases lay between the germline ends. Germline V gene data show CDR1 as SGDLS and CDR2 as YYNGEE. The CDR3 DNA reads as TGTGCCAGCAGCGTAGCTCCACAGGCACCGGGCGAGCAGTACTTC. Its protein is CASSVAPQAPGEQYF.

The genes are TRBV5-1 and TRBJ2-2; D perhaps matches TRBD1 (5 bases). CDR3 length: 16 amino acids. Trimming pared 3 bases from V and 3 bases from J, leaving 15 bases between. CDR1 and CDR2 from the germline V gene are SGHRS and YFSETQ. Written as DNA, the CDR3 is TGCGCCAGCAGCTCCCTTCGTGGGGCGGACACCGGGGAGCTGTTTTTT. As protein: CASSSLRGADTGELFF.

The J gene is TRBJ2-1, the V gene TRBV11-2; D might be TRBD2 (6 bases). The germline V gene encodes CDR1 SGHAT and CDR2 FQNNGV. The CDR3 loop spans 15 amino acids. Trimming pared 6 bases from V and 7 bases from J, leaving 19 bases between. The CDR3 sequence: CASSLRTGVGNEQFF. CDR3 DNA sequence: TGTGCCAGCAGTCTTAGGACGGGAGTGGGTAATGAGCAGTTCTTC. The complete variable domain, with remaining parts taken from reference TRBV11-2 and TRBJ2-1, reads EAGVAQSPRYKIIEKRQSVAFWCNPISGHATLYWYQQILGQGPKLLIQFQNNGVVDDSQLPKDRFSAERLKGVDSTLKIQPAKLEDSAVYLCASSLRTGVGNEQFFGPGTRLTVL.

J is TRBJ2-1 and V is TRBV19; 7 bases match TRBD2. V lost 1 base to trimming and J lost 6 bases; unmatched junction nucleotides: 21. The CDR3 consists of 20 residues. CDR1 is LNHDA and CDR2 is SQIVND in the germline V gene (reference sequence). The CDR3 DNA is TGTGCCAGTAGTATAGTGAGGGGACGAGCCGGACTAGGGGACTTCAATGAGCAGTTCTTC. Translation gives CASSIVRGRAGLGDFNEQFF.

This chain connects TRBV6-5 to TRBJ2-5, with 14 positions matching TRBD2. Per the germline V gene, CDR1 is MNHEY and CDR2 is SVGAGI. After removal of 6 bases from V and 4 bases from J, the junction contained 1 base not matched to a gene. The CDR3 runs to 14 residues. CDR3 DNA: TGTGCCAGCAGCGGACTAGCGGGAGGAGAGACCCAGTACTTC. Its protein product is CASSGLAGGETQYF.

This clone appeared a few times. This chain joins TRBV7-2 and TRBJ2-1, with TRBD2 matching over 7 bases. There are 14 residues in the CDR3. Unmatched junction bases numbered 7, after V lost 5 bases and J lost 6 bases. CDR1 and CDR2 from the germline V gene are SGHTA and FQGNSA. The CDR3 DNA is TGTGCCAGCAGCGGGAGGGAGGGTTTCAATGAGCAGTTCTTC. Translated, it gives CASSGREGFNEQFF. Drawing the rest from reference TRBV7-2 and TRBJ2-1, the complete variable domain is GAGVSQSPSNKVTEKGKDVELRCDPISGHTALYWYRQSLGQGLEFLIYFQGNSAPDKSGLPSDRFSAERTGGSVSTLTIQRTQQEDSAVYLCASSGREGFNEQFFGPGTRLTVL.

The chain carries TRBV19 and TRBJ2-7, with 7 bases aligning to TRBD1. The trim removed 3 bases at V and 6 bases at J, leaving 5 bases unmatched. From germline, CDR1 is LNHDA and CDR2 SQIVND (reference sequence). There are 13 residues in the CDR3. The CDR3: CASSIQGVSEQYF. The CDR3 DNA reads TGTGCCAGTAGTATCCAGGGGGTCAGCGAGCAGTACTTC.

V and J are TRBV28 and TRBJ2-2, with TRBD1 identical over 10 bases. Germline values: CDR1 MDHEN, CDR2 SYDVKM. The CDR3 sequence is 17 residues long. The trim removed 3 bases at V and 3 bases at J, leaving 7 bases unmatched. CDR3 in DNA: TGTGCCAGCAGTTTCCCAAGACAGGGGGCCGACACCGGGGAGCTGTTTTTT. It is translated as CASSFPRQGADTGELFF.

The chain has TRBV11-3 and TRBJ2-1; 9 bases match TRBD2. The germline V gene encodes CDR1 SGHNT and CDR2 YENEEA. CDR3 length: 15 amino acids. V lost 5 bases and J lost 9; bases outside the gene matches: 11. CDR3 DNA sequence: TGTGCCAGCAGCCTAGGGGTTAGCGGGAGACTTGAGCAGTTCTTC. Protein: CASSLGVSGRLEQFF.

This clone was recorded only once. The rearrangement joins TRBV6-5 to TRBJ1-5, with 8 bases lining up with TRBD1. CDR1 is MNHEY, CDR2 SVGAGI, per germline. The CDR3 is 13 amino acids. J gave up 6 bases and V 6 bases, and 4 bases lay outside the gene matches. CDR3 loop: CASRQGGGQPQHF. CDR3 nucleotides: TGTGCCAGCAGACAGGGGGGGGGTCAGCCCCAGCATTTT.

This clone was recorded a few times. The rearrangement joins TRBV28 to TRBJ1-1; D possibly corresponds to TRBD1 (6 bases). Looked up from germline, CDR1 is MDHEN and CDR2 is SYDVKM. This CDR3 has 16 amino acids. With 5 bases removed from V and 4 bases from J, the gap between germline ends came to 20 bases. As DNA, the CDR3 is TGTGCCAGCAGTCCCCCCCCCAGGGGAGATGCCACTGAAGCTTTCTTT. Its protein is CASSPPPRGDATEAFF.

This chain connects TRBV18 to TRBJ2-2; D unclear. The germline gives CDR1 KGHSH, CDR2 LQKENI. V lost 3 bases and J 5 bases, leaving 10 bases between the germline ends. The CDR3 totals 14 residues. CDR3 coding DNA: TGTGCCAGCTCACCCAAATCAGAAACCGGGGAGCTGTTTTTT. It codes for CASSPKSETGELFF.

The V call is TRBV18, the J call TRBJ2-3, with TRBD1 identical over 9 bases. The V segment lost 5 bases and the J segment 2 bases; nucleotides outside the gene matches: 5. The CDR3 covers 15 residues. CDR1 KGHSH and CDR2 LQKENI come from the germline V gene. Written as DNA, the CDR3 is TGTGCCAGCTCAGGACAGGGGCCACTCACAGATACGCAGTATTTT. This encodes CASSGQGPLTDTQYF. The variable domain in full, with the rest retrieved from reference TRBV18 and TRBJ2-3, is NAGVMQNPRHLVRRRGQEARLRCSPMKGHSHVYWYRQLPEEGLKFMVYLQKENIIDESGMPKERFSAEFPKEGPSILRIQQVVRGDSAAYFCASSGQGPLTDTQYFGPGTRLTVL.